What follows is one TCR beta chain and its context. Its specificity is not known. The data are from a study of T cell responses to AZD1222 COVID-19 vaccine. General study findings and limits: Donors in the cohort were predominantly white British and more often female, and clonal diversity was possibly underestimated.

The assay was immunoSEQ multiplex PCR, and TCRdb's table has in-frame clones only and misses some. The sample yields 180,000 or so clones, around 94% seen once. The CDR3 spans 17 residues. V shed 0 bases and J shed 4 bases, with 16 bases lying between them. CDR1 is LGHDT, CDR2 YNNKEL, per germline (reference sequence). The sequencing here drew on peripheral blood, taken on day 0 of AZD1222 vaccination. This TCR was recovered from an adult in good health. This rearrangement joins TRBV3-1 (or the pseudogene TRBV3-2) to TRBJ2-1; D perhaps matches TRBD1 (6 bases). CDR3 DNA sequence: TGTGCCAGCAGCCAAGATCCCCCGGACAGACCATACAATGAGCAGTTCTTC. Translated, it gives CASSQDPPDRPYNEQFF.